This T cell receptor beta chain was captured in a study of blood T cell repertoires in COVID-19. Study in general: From the United States, Italy and Spain came samples of acute and convalescent COVID-19. T cells, B-cell-depleted T cells, or PBMCs supplied cDNA or gDNA.

In the study's own analysis: Quantification of nucleated cells was approximated via reference gene primer amplification. Clones were sequenced by immunoSEQ multiplex PCR, and TCRdb holds only the in-frame ones, with some missing. That table furnishes V, J and clone size, whereas the DNA furnished D and trimming. The sample has roughly 250,000 clones; about 91% are singletons. The CDR3 loop spans 14 amino acids. The germline CDR1 and CDR2 sequences are GTSNPN and SVGIG (reference sequence). V was clipped by 7 bases and J by 7 bases; unmatched bases: 8. Recruited during active infection, patients (from Seattle) were subsequently followed longitudinally.

V and J are TRBV30 and TRBJ2-3; 13 bases are a match to TRBD2. Sequenced sample: peripheral blood. This clonotype was sampled from a person aged 18 to 30 with COVID-19, enrolled during active disease. The CDR3 is CASLLAGGPYTQYF. The CDR3 DNA follows: TGTGCCTCCTTACTAGCGGGAGGGCCATATACGCAGTATTTT.